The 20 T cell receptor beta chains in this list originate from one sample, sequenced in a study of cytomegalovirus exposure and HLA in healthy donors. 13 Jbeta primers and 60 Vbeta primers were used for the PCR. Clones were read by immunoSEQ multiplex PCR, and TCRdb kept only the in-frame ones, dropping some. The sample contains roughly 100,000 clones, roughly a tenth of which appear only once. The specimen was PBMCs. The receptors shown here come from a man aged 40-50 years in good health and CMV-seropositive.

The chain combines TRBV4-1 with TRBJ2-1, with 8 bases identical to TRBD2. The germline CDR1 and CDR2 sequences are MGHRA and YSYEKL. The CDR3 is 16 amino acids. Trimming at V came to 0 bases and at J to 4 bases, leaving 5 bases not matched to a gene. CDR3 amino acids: CASSQEEAGAYNEQFF. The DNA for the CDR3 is TGCGCCAGCAGCCAAGAAGAAGCGGGAGCTTACAATGAGCAGTTCTTC.

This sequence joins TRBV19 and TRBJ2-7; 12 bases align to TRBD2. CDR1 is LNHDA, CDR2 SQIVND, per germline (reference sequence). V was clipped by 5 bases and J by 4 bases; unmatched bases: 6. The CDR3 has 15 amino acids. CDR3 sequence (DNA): TGTGCCAGTAGTGTCAGGACTAGCGGGAATTACGAGCAGTACTTC. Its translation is CASSVRTSGNYEQYF.

The CDR3 nucleotides read TGTGCCAGTAAAAGCTTCGGGACAGCGAATCAGCCCCAGCATTTT. Translation gives CASKSFGTANQPQHF. The rearrangement links TRBV19 to TRBJ1-5; 7 nucleotides align to TRBD1. This CDR3 is 15 amino acids long. Germline CDR1 LNHDA, CDR2 SQIVND (reference sequence). V lost 7 bases to trimming and J lost 4 bases; unmatched junction nucleotides: 10.

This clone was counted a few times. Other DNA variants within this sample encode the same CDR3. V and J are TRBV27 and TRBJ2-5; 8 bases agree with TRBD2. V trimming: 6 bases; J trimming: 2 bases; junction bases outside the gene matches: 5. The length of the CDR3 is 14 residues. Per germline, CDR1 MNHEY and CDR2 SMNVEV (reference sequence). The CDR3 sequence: CASRTSGGQETQYF. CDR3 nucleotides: TGTGCCAGCAGAACTAGCGGAGGGCAAGAGACCCAGTACTTC.

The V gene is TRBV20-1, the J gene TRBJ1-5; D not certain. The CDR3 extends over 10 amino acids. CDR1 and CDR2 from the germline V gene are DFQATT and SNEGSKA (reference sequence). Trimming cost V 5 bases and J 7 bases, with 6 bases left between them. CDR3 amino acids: CSAAGQPQHF. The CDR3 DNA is TGCAGTGCTGCCGGGCAGCCCCAGCATTTT.

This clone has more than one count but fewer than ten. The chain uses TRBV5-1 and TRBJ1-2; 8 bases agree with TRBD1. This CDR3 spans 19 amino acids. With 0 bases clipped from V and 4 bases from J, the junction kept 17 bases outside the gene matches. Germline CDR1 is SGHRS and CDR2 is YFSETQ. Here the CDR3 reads CASSLDGVPLQGGGYGYTF. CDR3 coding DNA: TGCGCCAGCAGCTTGGACGGGGTCCCACTACAGGGGGGTGGCTATGGCTACACCTTC.

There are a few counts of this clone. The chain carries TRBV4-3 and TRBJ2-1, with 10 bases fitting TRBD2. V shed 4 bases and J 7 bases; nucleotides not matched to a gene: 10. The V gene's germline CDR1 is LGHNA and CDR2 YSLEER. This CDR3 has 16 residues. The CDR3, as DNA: TGCGCCAGCAGCCCTGGGACTAGCGCAATTCTAAATGAGCAGTTCTTC. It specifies CASSPGTSAILNEQFF.

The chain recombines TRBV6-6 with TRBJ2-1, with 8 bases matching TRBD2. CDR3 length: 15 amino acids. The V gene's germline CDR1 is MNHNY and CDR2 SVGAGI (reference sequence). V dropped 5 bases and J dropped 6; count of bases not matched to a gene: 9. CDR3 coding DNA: TGTGCCAGCAGTCTCAGCGGGAGAAAGCTCAATGAGCAGTTCTTC. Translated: CASSLSGRKLNEQFF.

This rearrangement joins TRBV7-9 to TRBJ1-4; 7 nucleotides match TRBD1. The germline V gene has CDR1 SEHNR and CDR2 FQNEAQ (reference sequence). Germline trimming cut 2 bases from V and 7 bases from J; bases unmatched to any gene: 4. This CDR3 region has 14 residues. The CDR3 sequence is CASSLTGVGEKLFF. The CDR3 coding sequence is TGTGCCAGCAGCTTAACAGGGGTCGGTGAAAAACTGTTTTTT. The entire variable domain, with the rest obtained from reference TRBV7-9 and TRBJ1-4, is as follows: DTGVSQNPRHKITKRGQNVTFRCDPISEHNRLYWYRQTLGQGPEFLTYFQNEAQLEKSRLLSDRFSAERPKGSFSTLEIQRTEQGDSAMYLCASSLTGVGEKLFFGSGTQLSVL.

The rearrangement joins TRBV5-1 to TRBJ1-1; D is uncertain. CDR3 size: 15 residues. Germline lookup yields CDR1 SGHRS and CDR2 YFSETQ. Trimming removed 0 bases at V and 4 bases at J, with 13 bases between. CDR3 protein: CASSLGQVSPTEAFF. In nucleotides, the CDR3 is TGCGCCAGCAGCTTGGGGCAGGTCAGCCCCACTGAAGCTTTCTTT. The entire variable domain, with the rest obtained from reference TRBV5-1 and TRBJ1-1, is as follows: KAGVTQTPRYLIKTRGQQVTLSCSPISGHRSVSWYQQTPGQGLQFLFEYFSETQRNKGNFPGRFSGRQFSNSRSEMNVSTLELGDSALYLCASSLGQVSPTEAFFGQGTRLTVV.

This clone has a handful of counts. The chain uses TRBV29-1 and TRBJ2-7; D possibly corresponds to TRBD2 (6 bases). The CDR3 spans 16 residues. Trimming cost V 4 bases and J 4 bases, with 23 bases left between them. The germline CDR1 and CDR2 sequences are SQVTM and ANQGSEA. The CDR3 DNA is TGCAGCGTTGTCGTCTTGGGGGTGAGTAGCGGTTACGAGCAGTACTTC. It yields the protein CSVVVLGVSSGYEQYF.

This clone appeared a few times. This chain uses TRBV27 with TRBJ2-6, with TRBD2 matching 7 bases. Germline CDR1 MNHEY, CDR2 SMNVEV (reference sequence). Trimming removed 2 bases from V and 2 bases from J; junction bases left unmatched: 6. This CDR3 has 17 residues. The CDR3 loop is CASSLAGEPAGANVLTF. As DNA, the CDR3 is TGTGCCAGCAGTTTAGCGGGAGAACCGGCTGGGGCCAACGTCCTGACTTTC.

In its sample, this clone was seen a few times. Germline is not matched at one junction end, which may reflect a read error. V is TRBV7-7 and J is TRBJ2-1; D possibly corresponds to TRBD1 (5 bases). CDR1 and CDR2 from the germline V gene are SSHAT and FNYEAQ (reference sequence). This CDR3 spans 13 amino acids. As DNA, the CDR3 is TGTGCTAGCAGCTTAGATGCAGGGTATGAGCAGTTCTTC. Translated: CASSLDAGYEQFF.

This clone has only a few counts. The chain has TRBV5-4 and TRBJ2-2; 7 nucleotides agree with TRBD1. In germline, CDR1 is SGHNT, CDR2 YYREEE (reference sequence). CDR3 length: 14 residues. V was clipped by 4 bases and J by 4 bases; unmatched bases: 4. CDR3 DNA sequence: TGTGCCAGCAGCGGGGGACAGATCACCGGGGAGCTGTTTTTT. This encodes CASSGGQITGELFF.

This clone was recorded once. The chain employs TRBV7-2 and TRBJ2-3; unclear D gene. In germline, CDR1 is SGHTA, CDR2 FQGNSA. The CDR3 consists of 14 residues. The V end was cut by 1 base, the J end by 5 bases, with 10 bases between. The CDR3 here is CASSLDLQQDTQYF. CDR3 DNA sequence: TGTGCCAGCAGCTTAGATCTCCAACAAGATACGCAGTATTTT.

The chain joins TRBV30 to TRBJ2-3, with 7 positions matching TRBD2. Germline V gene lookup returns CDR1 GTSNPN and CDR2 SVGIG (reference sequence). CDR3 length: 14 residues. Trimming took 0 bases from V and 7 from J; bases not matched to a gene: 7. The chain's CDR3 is CAWSVGGGLYTQYF. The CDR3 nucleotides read TGTGCCTGGAGTGTAGGCGGGGGACTTTATACGCAGTATTTT.

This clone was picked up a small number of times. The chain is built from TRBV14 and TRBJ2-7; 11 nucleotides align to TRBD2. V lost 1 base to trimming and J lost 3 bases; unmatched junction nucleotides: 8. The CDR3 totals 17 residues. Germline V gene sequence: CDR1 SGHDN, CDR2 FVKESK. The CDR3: CASSQVVGLAELYEQYF. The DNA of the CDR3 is TGTGCCAGCAGCCAAGTAGTGGGACTAGCGGAACTCTACGAGCAGTACTTC.

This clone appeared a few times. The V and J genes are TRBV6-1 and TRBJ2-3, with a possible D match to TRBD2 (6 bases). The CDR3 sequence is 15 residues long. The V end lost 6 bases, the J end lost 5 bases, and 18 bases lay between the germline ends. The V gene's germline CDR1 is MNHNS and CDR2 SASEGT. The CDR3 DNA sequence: TGTGCCAGCAGATCGATCGGGACTGAGGTAGATACGCAGTATTTT. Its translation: CASRSIGTEVDTQYF.

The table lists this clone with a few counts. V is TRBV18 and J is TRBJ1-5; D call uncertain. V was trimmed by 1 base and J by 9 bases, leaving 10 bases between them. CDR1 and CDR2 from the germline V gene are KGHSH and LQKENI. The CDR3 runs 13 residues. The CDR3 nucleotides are TGTGCCAGCTCACCACGGCACCCAGGGCCCCAGCATTTT. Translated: CASSPRHPGPQHF.

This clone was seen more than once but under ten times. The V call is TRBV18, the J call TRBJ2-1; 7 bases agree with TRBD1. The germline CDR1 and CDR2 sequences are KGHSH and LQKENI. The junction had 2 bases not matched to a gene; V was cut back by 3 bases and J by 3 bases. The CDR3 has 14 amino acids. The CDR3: CASSPGQLYNEQFF. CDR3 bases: TGTGCCAGCTCACCGGGACAGCTCTACAATGAGCAGTTCTTC.